These 28 T cell receptor beta chains were all obtained from the same sample, sequenced in a study of blood T cell repertoires in COVID-19. Generated by immunoSEQ multiplex PCR, the TCRdb table keeps only in-frame clones and is missing some. This table holds fewer than 150,000 clones, more than 60% found once. The sample comprised peripheral blood. The receptors come from a man between 50 and 59 years old with acute or convalescent COVID-19.

The rearrangement uses TRBV3-1 (or the pseudogene TRBV3-2) and TRBJ2-2, with D possibly being TRBD1 (6 bases). The V gene's germline CDR1 is LGHDT and CDR2 YNNKEL (reference sequence). The length of the CDR3 is 15 residues. V lost 3 bases and J 5 bases, leaving 13 bases between the germline ends. The CDR3 here is CASSQDPGQTGELFF. CDR3 nucleotides: TGTGCCAGCAGCCAGGACCCCGGACAGACCGGGGAGCTGTTTTTT.

About this clone: Other DNA sequences in the sample encode the same CDR3. The V gene is TRBV3-1 (or the pseudogene TRBV3-2), the J gene TRBJ2-6; D is uncertain. Germline-derived CDR1 and CDR2 are LGHDT and YNNKEL (reference sequence). V was cut by 0 bases and J by 0 bases, with 3 bases left in between. The length of the CDR3 is 15 residues. CDR3 bases: TGTGCCAGCAGCCAAGACAGCTCTGGGGCCAACGTCCTGACTTTC. Its translation: CASSQDSSGANVLTF.

The chain recombines TRBV11-2 with TRBJ2-1; D perhaps matches TRBD2 (5 bases). Trimming shortened V by 2 bases and J by 5 bases, and 16 bases separated the two germline ends. The V gene's germline CDR1 is SGHAT and CDR2 FQNNGV. The CDR3 runs to 16 residues. CDR3 in DNA: TGTGCCAGCAGCTTATTGCCCAGCGGCGAAAACAATGAGCAGTTCTTC. Encoded protein: CASSLLPSGENNEQFF.

The chain has TRBV27 and TRBJ1-2, with D uncertain. The CDR3 consists of 13 residues. Trimming pared 0 bases from V and 3 bases from J, leaving 5 bases between. Germline lookup yields CDR1 MNHEY and CDR2 SMNVEV (reference sequence). The CDR3 region has the DNA TGTGCCAGCAGTTTATCGGCTTACTATGGCTACACCTTC. Its translation is CASSLSAYYGYTF.

The rearrangement links TRBV5-5 to TRBJ2-1, with 10 nucleotides matching TRBD2. The germline V gene encodes CDR1 SGHKS and CDR2 YYEKEE (reference sequence). The J segment lost 8 bases and the V segment lost 4 bases, leaving 15 bases of the junction unmatched. This CDR3 comprises 17 residues. The CDR3 sequence is CASSLHPAGGPIDEQFF. The CDR3 coding sequence is TGTGCCAGCAGCCTCCACCCAGCGGGGGGGCCAATTGATGAGCAGTTCTTC. Supplemented by reference TRBV5-5 and TRBJ2-1, the full variable domain reads DAGVTQSPTHLIKTRGQQVTLRCSPISGHKSVSWYQQVLGQGPQFIFQYYEKEERGRGNFPDRFSARQFPNYSSELNVNALLLGDSALYLCASSLHPAGGPIDEQFFGPGTRLTVL.

The genes are TRBV24-1 and TRBJ1-1; 10 positions agree with TRBD1. The V gene's germline CDR1 is KGHDR and CDR2 SFDVKD. CDR3 length: 16 amino acids. The V gene end was trimmed by 3 bases and the J gene end by 10 bases; junction bases not matched to a gene: 13. The CDR3 DNA is TGTGCCACCAGTGATCCGGGACAGGGGATGAAAGGGGGAGCTTTCTTT. Its protein product is CATSDPGQGMKGGAFF.

J is TRBJ2-3 and V is TRBV2; TRBD1 agrees at 8 bases. With V trimmed by 6 bases and J by 2 bases, 4 bases remained unmatched. Germline CDR1 SNHLY, CDR2 FYNNEI. The CDR3 covers 14 residues. CDR3 residues: CASSQGAYTDTQYF. The DNA for the CDR3 is TGTGCCAGCAGCCAGGGGGCCTACACAGATACGCAGTATTTT.

The chain has TRBV19 and TRBJ1-5; 9 bases align to TRBD1. This CDR3 has 15 amino acids. J lost 3 bases, V lost 3 bases, and 3 bases had no gene match. CDR1 and CDR2 from the germline V gene are LNHDA and SQIVND (reference sequence). This CDR3 reads CASSMGQGHNQPQHF. The CDR3 DNA reads as TGTGCCAGTAGTATGGGACAGGGACACAATCAGCCCCAGCATTTT.

V is TRBV12-3 or TRBV12-4 and J is TRBJ1-5; 7 bases agree with TRBD1. Trimming at V came to 6 bases and at J to 5 bases, leaving 4 bases not matched to a gene. The CDR3 sequence is 13 residues long. CDR3: CASSRDRDQPQHF. As DNA, the CDR3 is TGTGCCAGCAGCCGTGACAGGGATCAGCCCCAGCATTTT.

The rearrangement links TRBV5-8 to TRBJ1-1, with 9 positions matching TRBD1. The CDR3 extends over 14 amino acids. J gave up 5 bases and V 6 bases, and 8 bases lay outside the gene matches. Germline CDR1 and CDR2: SGHTS and YDEGEE. CDR3 sequence (DNA): TGTGCCAGCACCCCAGACAGGGGGGAAACTGAAGCTTTCTTT. This encodes CASTPDRGETEAFF.

The genes are TRBV7-9 and TRBJ1-1, with D possibly matching TRBD1 (5 bases). Per the germline V gene, CDR1 is SEHNR and CDR2 is FQNEAQ (reference sequence). The CDR3 is 12 amino acids. V was trimmed by 4 bases and J by 2 bases, leaving 5 bases between them. DNA for the CDR3: TGTGCCAGCAGCTGGGGCAACACTGAAGCTTTCTTT. It specifies CASSWGNTEAFF. Full variable domain (outside the CDR3, taken from reference TRBV7-9 and TRBJ1-1): DTGVSQNPRHKITKRGQNVTFRCDPISEHNRLYWYRQTLGQGPEFLTYFQNEAQLEKSRLLSDRFSAERPKGSFSTLEIQRTEQGDSAMYLCASSWGNTEAFFGQGTRLTVV.

The genes are TRBV4-1 and TRBJ2-6; unclear D gene. Trimming stripped 4 bases from V and 1 base from J, with 8 bases between. The V gene's germline CDR1 is MGHRA and CDR2 YSYEKL. The CDR3 totals 15 residues. The CDR3 coding sequence is TGCGCCAGCAGCCTGAGTCCATCTGGGGCCAACGTCCTGACTTTC. Protein product: CASSLSPSGANVLTF.

This CDR3 is CASSWFGSSNQPQHF. In nucleotides, the CDR3 is TGTGCCAGCAGTTGGTTTGGGAGTAGCAATCAGCCCCAGCATTTT. The chain recombines TRBV6-2 or TRBV6-3 with TRBJ1-5; D remains ambiguous. Germline CDR1 reads MNHEY; CDR2 reads SVGEGT. Trimming took 4 bases from V and 0 from J, leaving 10 bases between them. The CDR3 contains 15 residues.

The genes are TRBV10-3 and TRBJ2-2, with 11 bases aligning to TRBD1. The V and J ends lost 8 bases and 4 bases, in that order; junction bases with no gene match: 18. The CDR3 contains 19 residues. The germline V gene encodes CDR1 ENHRY and CDR2 SYGVKD. DNA for the CDR3: TGTGCCATCCCCCGACAGGGACAGGGGGTTAACGGCCTCACCGGGGAGCTGTTTTTT. Translated, it gives CAIPRQGQGVNGLTGELFF.

In this sample, this clone turned up a few times. The rearrangement joins TRBV6-5 to TRBJ1-6; 7 bases map to TRBD1. CDR1 is MNHEY and CDR2 is SVGAGI in the germline V gene. The junction had 5 bases not matched to a gene; V was cut back by 6 bases and J by 9 bases. The CDR3 extends over 13 amino acids. The CDR3 loop reads CASRWAGGSPLHF. The CDR3 nucleotides read TGTGCCAGCAGGTGGGCAGGGGGTTCACCCCTCCACTTT.

V and J are TRBV18 and TRBJ1-3; D may be TRBD1 (6 bases). The length of the CDR3 is 16 residues. V was clipped by 3 bases and J by 0 bases, with 12 bases between them. Germline CDR1 reads KGHSH; CDR2 reads LQKENI. CDR3 nucleotide sequence: TGTGCCAGCTCACCGACGACAGGTAGCTCTGGAAACACCATATATTTT. Its translation: CASSPTTGSSGNTIYF. Full variable domain (remainder filled in from reference TRBV18 and TRBJ1-3): NAGVMQNPRHLVRRRGQEARLRCSPMKGHSHVYWYRQLPEEGLKFMVYLQKENIIDESGMPKERFSAEFPKEGPSILRIQQVVRGDSAAYFCASSPTTGSSGNTIYFGEGSWLTVV.

The chain combines TRBV28 with TRBJ2-1; D unclear. This CDR3 has 12 amino acids. Germline V gene data show CDR1 as MDHEN and CDR2 as SYDVKM. V was shortened by 10 bases and J by 4 bases, with 11 bases between the two germline ends. CDR3 residues: CATLTPYNEQFF. Here the CDR3 DNA reads TGTGCCACCCTGACACCTTACAATGAGCAGTTCTTC.

J is TRBJ2-7 and V is TRBV5-1, with a tentative D call TRBD1 (5 bases). Germline CDR1 and CDR2: SGHRS and YFSETQ. This CDR3 region has 13 residues. V shed 0 bases and J shed 5 bases, with 9 bases lying between them. CDR3 nucleotide sequence: TGCGCCAGCAGCTTGGAGGACACTCACGAGCAGTACTTC. It is translated as CASSLEDTHEQYF.

The V gene is TRBV10-3, the J gene TRBJ2-3; the match to TRBD2 covers 7 bases. This CDR3 has 18 amino acids. From germline, CDR1 is ENHRY and CDR2 SYGVKD. With V trimmed by 0 bases and J by 3 bases, 12 bases remained unmatched. CDR3 amino acids: CAISESLAGPFGTDTQYF. The CDR3 nucleotides are TGTGCCATCAGTGAGTCGTTAGCGGGCCCATTCGGGACAGATACGCAGTATTTT.

This clone was counted a single time. As DNA, the CDR3 is TGTGCCACCAGTGATTTTTCTAGCGGGAGTCCAGATACGCAGTATTTT. It codes for CATSDFSSGSPDTQYF. The rearrangement uses TRBV24-1 and TRBJ2-3; 10 nucleotides agree with TRBD2. Trimming took 1 base from V and 4 from J; bases not matched to a gene: 4. CDR1 is KGHDR and CDR2 is SFDVKD in the germline V gene. The CDR3 covers 16 residues.

The chain has TRBV3-1 (or the pseudogene TRBV3-2) and TRBJ2-1, with D maybe TRBD1 (6 bases). Germline CDR1 reads LGHDT; CDR2 reads YNNKEL (reference sequence). With 1 base removed from V and 3 bases from J, the gap between germline ends came to 10 bases. The CDR3 covers 15 residues. CDR3 residues: CASSQAGVGYNEQFF. The DNA of the CDR3 is TGTGCCAGCAGCCAAGCAGGGGTCGGCTACAATGAGCAGTTCTTC.

The V and J genes are TRBV18 and TRBJ2-7; D might be TRBD1 (7 bases). The CDR3 sequence is 13 residues long. In germline, CDR1 is KGHSH, CDR2 LQKENI. Trimming shortened V by 5 bases and J by 2 bases, and 10 bases separated the two germline ends. Here the CDR3 DNA reads TGTGCCAGCTCAGGCAGGGGGGCCTACGAGCAGTACTTC. This translates into CASSGRGAYEQYF.

V and J are TRBV5-4 and TRBJ2-7; TRBD1 is a possible D gene (6 bases). V dropped 0 bases and J dropped 1 base, with 8 bases sitting between them. Germline V CDR1 and CDR2: SGHNT, YYREEE (reference sequence). The CDR3 totals 14 residues. The CDR3 DNA follows: TGTGCCAGCAGCTTGGCGGGACAATCCTACGAGCAGTACTTC. It encodes CASSLAGQSYEQYF.

This clone was detected only a few times. This chain links TRBV5-8 with TRBJ2-7, with 7 bases identical to TRBD1. Germline CDR1 is SGHTS and CDR2 is YDEGEE. V lost 6 bases to trimming and J lost 3 bases; unmatched junction nucleotides: 12. The CDR3 sequence is 15 residues long. This CDR3 is CASTFYPGQYYEQYF. CDR3 coding DNA: TGTGCCAGCACCTTCTACCCGGGACAGTACTACGAGCAGTACTTC.

The chain joins TRBV2 to TRBJ1-1; D perhaps matches TRBD1 (5 bases). Germline V gene sequence: CDR1 SNHLY, CDR2 FYNNEI. This CDR3 contains 13 residues. V dropped 11 bases and J dropped 4 bases, with 17 bases sitting between them. Here the CDR3 reads CASQWGVGTEAFF. In DNA form, the CDR3 reads TGTGCCTCCCAGTGGGGGGTTGGCACTGAAGCTTTCTTT.

V and J are TRBV7-9 and TRBJ2-7; D ambiguous. The CDR3 covers 13 residues. Germline V gene sequence: CDR1 SEHNR, CDR2 FQNEAQ (reference sequence). V was pared by 5 bases and J by 0 bases, with 8 bases between. The CDR3 sequence is CASSPAASYEQYF. DNA of the CDR3: TGTGCCAGCAGCCCTGCGGCCTCCTACGAGCAGTACTTC.

This rearrangement joins TRBV6-6 to TRBJ2-7; TRBD1 agrees at 9 bases. This CDR3 has 15 amino acids. Germline assignment: CDR1 MNHNY and CDR2 SVGAGI (reference sequence). The ends lost 6 bases at V and 4 bases at J; junction bases unmatched: 10. The CDR3 region is CASRPPGQGYYEQYF. The CDR3, as DNA: TGTGCCAGCAGACCCCCGGGACAGGGCTATTACGAGCAGTACTTC.

The chain links TRBV4-2 to TRBJ1-2, with 9 bases fitting TRBD1. Germline V gene data show CDR1 as LGHNA and CDR2 as YNFKEQ. The V and J ends lost 4 bases and 0 bases, in that order; junction bases with no gene match: 6. The CDR3 sequence is 16 residues long. The DNA for the CDR3 is TGTGCCAGCAGCCCACACCGGGACAGGGCTAACTATGGCTACACCTTC. This gives the protein CASSPHRDRANYGYTF.